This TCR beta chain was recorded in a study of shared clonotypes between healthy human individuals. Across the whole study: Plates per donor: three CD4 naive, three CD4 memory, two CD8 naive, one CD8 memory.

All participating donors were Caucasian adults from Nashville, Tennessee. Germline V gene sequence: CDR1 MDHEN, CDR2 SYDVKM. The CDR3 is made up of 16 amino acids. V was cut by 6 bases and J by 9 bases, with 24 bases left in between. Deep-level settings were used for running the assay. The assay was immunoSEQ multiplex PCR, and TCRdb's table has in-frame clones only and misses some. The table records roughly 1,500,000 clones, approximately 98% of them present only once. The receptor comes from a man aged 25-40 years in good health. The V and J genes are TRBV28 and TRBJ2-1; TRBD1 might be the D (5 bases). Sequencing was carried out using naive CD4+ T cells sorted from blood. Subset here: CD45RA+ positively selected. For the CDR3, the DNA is TGTGCCAGCAGCGATCCCACAGGTGCTGGTATGGGTGAGCAGTTCTTC. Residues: CASSDPTGAGMGEQFF.